What follows are 18 T cell receptor beta chains derived from one specimen sequenced in a study of cytomegalovirus exposure and HLA in healthy donors. PCR used 60 Vbeta primers and 13 Jbeta primers. Profiling relied on immunoSEQ multiplex PCR, and the TCRdb table lists in-frame clones only, not all of them. The sample lists 110,000 to 150,000 clones, 80% seen once, with about 6.5% in the top ten. The sequenced sample was PBMCs. The receptors here all came from a middle-aged man in good health and CMV-seropositive.

CDR3 residues: CASSAKRGGREQFF. For the CDR3, the DNA is TGTGCCAGCAGCGCTAAACGGGGGGGTCGTGAGCAGTTCTTC. The V call is TRBV7-2, the J call TRBJ2-1; 8 bases align to TRBD2. Unmatched junction bases numbered 9, after V lost 5 bases and J lost 9 bases. The CDR3 has 14 amino acids. Germline V CDR1 and CDR2: SGHTA, FQGNSA.

CDR3 region: CASSVRRSQYF. The CDR3 bases are TGTGCCAGCAGTGTGCGGCGGTCCCAGTACTTC. The chain links TRBV28 to TRBJ2-5; the D is unclear. The V gene lost 5 bases and the J gene lost 9 bases, with 10 bases spanning the gap. Germline assignment: CDR1 MDHEN and CDR2 SYDVKM. The CDR3 contains 11 residues.

This clone was counted once. The chain carries TRBV18 and TRBJ2-5, with 7 bases identical to TRBD2. Germline V gene lookup returns CDR1 KGHSH and CDR2 LQKENI. The V segment lost 4 bases and the J segment 7 bases; nucleotides outside the gene matches: 9. This CDR3 spans 14 amino acids. Here the CDR3 DNA reads TGTGCCAGCTCACTACTGACTAGCCCGGGGACCCAGTACTTC. Protein sequence: CASSLLTSPGTQYF.

The genes are TRBV7-9 and TRBJ2-7; possibly TRBD1 for D (6 bases). Germline loops: CDR1 SEHNR, CDR2 FQNEAQ (reference sequence). This CDR3 is built from 17 residues. The V gene lost 4 bases and the J gene lost 1 base, with 20 bases spanning the gap. The CDR3 is CASSSTDTGTTSYEQYF. CDR3 bases: TGTGCCAGCAGCTCCACAGACACAGGGACCACATCCTACGAGCAGTACTTC. The whole variable domain, remainder taken from reference TRBV7-9 and TRBJ2-7, is DTGVSQNPRHKITKRGQNVTFRCDPISEHNRLYWYRQTLGQGPEFLTYFQNEAQLEKSRLLSDRFSAERPKGSFSTLEIQRTEQGDSAMYLCASSSTDTGTTSYEQYFGPGTRLTVT.

This clone was picked up one time. J is TRBJ2-3 and V is TRBV4-1; 9 bases fit TRBD2. The ends lost 0 bases at V and 4 bases at J; junction bases unmatched: 8. The length of the CDR3 is 17 residues. Germline V CDR1 and CDR2: MGHRA, YSYEKL. Here the CDR3 reads CASSQEKGGGAADTQYF. DNA of the CDR3: TGCGCCAGCAGCCAAGAGAAGGGCGGGGGGGCAGCAGATACGCAGTATTTT.

This chain links TRBV4-3 with TRBJ2-7; tentative D call: TRBD1 (7 bases). The CDR3 contains 15 residues. V shed 1 base and J shed 4 bases, with 14 bases lying between them. Germline V gene lookup returns CDR1 LGHNA and CDR2 YSLEER. CDR3 residues: CASSQGEQGRYEQYF. DNA for the CDR3: TGCGCCAGCAGCCAAGGTGAACAGGGGAGGTACGAGCAGTACTTC.

This chain links TRBV10-3 with TRBJ1-1; D is unclear. Trimming stripped 0 bases from V and 2 bases from J, with 7 bases between. The germline gives CDR1 ENHRY, CDR2 SYGVKD. The CDR3 runs 14 residues. The CDR3 DNA follows: TGTGCCATCAGTGAGTCACAATCAAACACTGAAGCTTTCTTT. Its translation is CAISESQSNTEAFF.

The V gene is TRBV18, the J gene TRBJ2-5; TRBD1 might be the D (6 bases). The DNA matches TRBJ2-7 better at its end, which makes the J call doubtful. This CDR3 region has 16 residues. Germline loops: CDR1 KGHSH, CDR2 LQKENI. The CDR3 loop reads CASSRLRDTSSYEQYF. The CDR3 DNA reads as TGTGCCAGCTCCCGGCTCCGGGACACCAGCTCCTACGAGCAGTACTTC.

The chain employs TRBV7-2 and TRBJ1-2; perhaps TRBD1 as D (6 bases). There are 15 residues in the CDR3. Per the germline V gene, CDR1 is SGHTA and CDR2 is FQGNSA. V shed 6 bases and J shed 8 bases, with 22 bases lying between them. The CDR3 region is CASSGGQGSFWGYTF. CDR3 nucleotides: TGTGCCAGCAGTGGAGGCCAGGGGTCTTTTTGGGGCTACACCTTC.

The chain carries TRBV5-8 and TRBJ2-7, with 8 bases matching TRBD2. V was clipped by 3 bases and J by 2 bases; unmatched bases: 4. CDR1 and CDR2 from the germline V gene are SGHTS and YDEGEE. CDR3 length equals 14 residues. CDR3 protein: CASSWGLVAYEQYF. The CDR3 DNA is TGTGCCAGCAGCTGGGGACTAGTAGCCTACGAGCAGTACTTC.

The CDR3 spells CASSLGGHSYNEQFF. DNA of the CDR3: TGTGCCAGCAGCTTAGGAGGACATTCTTACAATGAGCAGTTCTTC. The V call is TRBV11-3, the J call TRBJ2-1; possibly TRBD1 for D (5 bases). Deletions cut 1 base from V and 4 bases from J, with 11 bases between. Germline V lookup: CDR1 SGHNT, CDR2 YENEEA. The CDR3 spans 15 residues.

This clone was counted only a few times. V is TRBV19 and J is TRBJ1-1; D not resolved. With 3 bases removed from V and 0 bases from J, the gap between germline ends came to 8 bases. CDR1 is LNHDA and CDR2 is SQIVND in the germline V gene (reference sequence). CDR3 length equals 14 residues. The CDR3 reads CASSMEALNTEAFF. The CDR3 nucleotides read TGTGCCAGTAGTATGGAGGCCCTGAACACTGAAGCTTTCTTT. Looking up the rest from reference TRBV19 and TRBJ1-1 gives the full variable domain: DGGITQSPKYLFRKEGQNVTLSCEQNLNHDAMYWYRQDPGQGLRLIYYSQIVNDFQKGDIAEGYSVSREKKESFPLTVTSAQKNPTAFYLCASSMEALNTEAFFGQGTRLTVV.

This clone was counted between two and nine times. This rearrangement joins TRBV7-8 to TRBJ1-2; TRBD1 matches at 11 bases. V lost 5 bases and J lost 2; bases outside the gene matches: 7. CDR3 length: 16 amino acids. The germline V gene encodes CDR1 SGHVS and CDR2 FQNEAQ. The CDR3 nucleotides are TGTGCCAGCAGCCTAGGACAGGGGGCGGCGAACTATGGCTACACCTTC. Its translation is CASSLGQGAANYGYTF.

V usage is TRBV27 and J usage is TRBJ1-5, with a tentative D call TRBD1 (5 bases). The CDR3 runs 13 residues. The germline CDR1 and CDR2 sequences are MNHEY and SMNVEV (reference sequence). Trimming pared 3 bases from V and 5 bases from J, leaving 8 bases between. The CDR3 loop reads CASSLQGYQPQHF. The CDR3 DNA reads as TGTGCCAGCAGTTTGCAGGGCTATCAGCCCCAGCATTTT.

CDR3 DNA sequence: TGTGCCAGCAGTCAGCCGGGGGGTGGCTATGGCTACACCTTC. The encoded protein is CASSQPGGGYGYTF. The chain links TRBV28 to TRBJ1-2; a weak D match, TRBD1 (5 bases). The CDR3 is 14 residues long. V was pared by 5 bases and J by 4 bases, with 14 bases between. Per the germline V gene, CDR1 is MDHEN and CDR2 is SYDVKM.

This clone occurred a few times. The chain links TRBV5-1 to TRBJ2-7; D may be TRBD2 (5 bases). The germline V gene has CDR1 SGHRS and CDR2 YFSETQ. The ends were cut back, 3 bases at V and 2 bases at J, with 12 bases in the middle. The CDR3 spans 14 residues. In DNA form, the CDR3 reads TGCGCCAGCAGCTCCGGACTGCAACCCTACGAGCAGTACTTC. Protein sequence: CASSSGLQPYEQYF.

Only one count was recorded for this clone. The V call is TRBV5-1, the J call TRBJ2-1, with TRBD2 identical over 14 bases. V lost 0 bases to trimming and J lost 4 bases; unmatched junction nucleotides: 6. Germline V gene data show CDR1 as SGHRS and CDR2 as YFSETQ. This CDR3 has 18 residues. The CDR3 loop reads CASSLGLAGGSRYNEQFF. The CDR3 nucleotides are TGCGCCAGCAGCTTGGGACTAGCGGGGGGGTCACGATACAATGAGCAGTTCTTC.

The V and J genes are TRBV9 and TRBJ1-5, with a tentative D call TRBD1 (6 bases). The CDR3 is 17 amino acids. Trimming took off 5 bases at V and 0 bases at J, with 18 bases between the two ends. The germline gives CDR1 SGDLS, CDR2 YYNGEE. CDR3 protein: CASRKLGQQYSNQPQHF. Here the CDR3 DNA reads TGTGCCAGCAGAAAGCTAGGACAGCAGTATAGCAATCAGCCCCAGCATTTT.